The clone carrying this T cell receptor beta chain was seen a handful of times. Its antigen is not identified. PCR used 60 Vbeta primers and 13 Jbeta primers. In the authors' workflow: Later analysis identified roughly 84 million unique TCR beta chains, 9 million to 12 million shared. Generated by immunoSEQ multiplex PCR, the TCRdb table keeps only in-frame clones and is missing some. Clone size and the V and J calls come from that table; the DNA yielded D and trimming. The sample includes about 110,000 clones, just over 15% of them seen just once. The data originate from a study of cytomegalovirus exposure and HLA in healthy donors. Study-wide results and limits: Per a prior analysis, the majority of TCR beta V segments were productive roughly 87% or roughly 30% of the time.

Germline CDR1 SGHDT, CDR2 YYEEEE. The CDR3 has 15 amino acids. The V and J ends lost 4 bases and 6 bases, in that order; junction bases with no gene match: 9. The chain combines TRBV5-6 with TRBJ1-2; 10 bases align to TRBD1. The clonotype was recovered from a woman under 30 in good health and CMV-seronegative. Sequencing used PBMCs. Here the CDR3 reads CASSLTDRGLDGYTF. CDR3 nucleotides: TGTGCCAGCAGCCTTACCGACAGGGGGCTGGATGGCTACACCTTC.